This T cell receptor beta chain comes out of a study of T cells generated in artificial thymic organoids. Semi-nested PCR with reverse primers in the TRAC or TRBC constant regions amplified each chain separately. Using its own MiXCR run on the 5' RACE reads, TCRdb lists one record per CDR3 protein. The sample consists of about 8,500 distinct CDR3 sequences, around 16% of them appearing once. V was pared by 5 bases and J by 10 bases, with 28 bases of the junction left unmatched. The CDR3 spans 20 residues. With regard to this clonotype: Because it lacks the conserved phenylalanine or tryptophan at the end, this CDR3 is likely a read error.

The sequenced sample consisted of naive CD8+ T cells from the thymus. As for subset: CD3+TCRalphabeta+CD8SP T cells; for blood, CD45RO-CCR7+ naive CD8+ T cells. The chain couples TRBV12-3 or TRBV12-4 to TRBJ2-3; TRBD2 aligns across 9 bases. The clonotype was recovered from a human donor who gave cord blood stem cells for thymic organoid culture, a cardiac surgery patient who gave postnatal thymus, or a blood donor (not recorded which). CDR3 coding DNA: TGTGCCAGCAGTCTTTCGCTGCGGACTACGGCGGGGGGGCCTATAAGGGCGCAGTATTTG. Its protein is CASSLSLRTTAGGPIRAQYL.